A selection of T cell receptor beta chains follows, all from one sample in a study of radiation and T cells in renal cell carcinoma. The data were produced by immunoSEQ multiplex PCR, yet TCRdb's version contains in-frame clones alone and is incomplete. The repertoire consists of some 150,000 clones, with 80% to 90% occurring once and the leading ten covering roughly 13%. This specimen consisted of blood, obtained from a patient whose treatment included radiotherapy and nephrectomy. The source of these receptors is a woman aged 50 to 60 with renal cell carcinoma. The CDR3 runs from the conserved cysteine through the conserved F or W.

TRBJ1-6 | TRBV5-1 | CASSTGGGIGSPLHF
TRBJ2-7 | TRBV18 | CASSPPRTGLVDEQYF
TRBJ2-3 | TRBV7-3 | CASSGGDSTDTQYF
TRBJ1-4 | TRBV18 | CASSPRSGTNEKLFF
TRBJ2-3 | TRBV5-8 | CASSRTGTRTTDTQYF
TRBJ2-3 | TRBV5-1 | CASSLGLVDTQYF
TRBJ2-7 | TRBV7-9 | CASSKTSGAYEQYF
TRBJ1-1 | TRBV18 | CASSPQGRTEAFF
TRBJ1-4 | TRBV5-4 | CASSFADRGGEKLFF
TRBJ1-2 | TRBV9 | CASSVAGGGRSEGYTF
TRBJ2-7 | TRBV19 | CASSASYYEQYF
TRBJ2-5 | TRBV7-2 | CASSLTGRRSQETQYF
TRBJ2-1 | TRBV19 | CASSRRGTDNEQFF
TRBJ2-1 | TRBV6-4 | CASRNRAGGHDEQFF
TRBJ2-1 | TRBV7-8 | CASSLGAGLNQYSYNEQFF
TRBJ1-1 | TRBV6-5 | CASSRGPVNTEAFF